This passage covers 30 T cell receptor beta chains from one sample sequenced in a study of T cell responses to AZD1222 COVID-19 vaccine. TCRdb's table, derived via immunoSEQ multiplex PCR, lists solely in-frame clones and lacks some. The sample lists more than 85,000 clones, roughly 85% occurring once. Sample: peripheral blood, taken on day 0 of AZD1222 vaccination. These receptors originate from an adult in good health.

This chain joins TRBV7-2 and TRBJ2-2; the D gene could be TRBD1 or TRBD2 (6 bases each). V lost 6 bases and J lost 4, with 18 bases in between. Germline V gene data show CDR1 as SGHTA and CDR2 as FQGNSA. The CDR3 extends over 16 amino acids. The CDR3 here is CASRDRGGGGTGELFF. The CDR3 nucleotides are TGTGCCAGCAGGGACAGAGGAGGGGGAGGCACCGGGGAGCTGTTTTTT.

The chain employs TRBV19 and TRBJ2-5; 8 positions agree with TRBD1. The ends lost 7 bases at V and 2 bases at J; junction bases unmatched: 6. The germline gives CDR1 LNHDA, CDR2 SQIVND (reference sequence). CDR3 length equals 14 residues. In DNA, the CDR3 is TGTGCCAGTACCACCGGACAGGGACAAGAGACCCAGTACTTC. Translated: CASTTGQGQETQYF.

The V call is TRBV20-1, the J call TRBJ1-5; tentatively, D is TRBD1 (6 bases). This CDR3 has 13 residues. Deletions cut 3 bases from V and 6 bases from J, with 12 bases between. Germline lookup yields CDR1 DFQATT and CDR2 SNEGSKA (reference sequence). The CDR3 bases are TGCAGTGCTAGTAGGACAGACCCTCAGCCCCAGCATTTT. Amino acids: CSASRTDPQPQHF.

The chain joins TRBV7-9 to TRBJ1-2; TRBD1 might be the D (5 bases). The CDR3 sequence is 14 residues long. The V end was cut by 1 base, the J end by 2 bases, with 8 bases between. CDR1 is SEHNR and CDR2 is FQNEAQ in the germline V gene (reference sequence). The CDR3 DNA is TGTGCCAGCAGCTTAGGACAGACAAACTATGGCTACACCTTC. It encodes CASSLGQTNYGYTF.

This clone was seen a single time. CDR3 in DNA: TGTGCCAGCAGCGTGGACAGGACCTTCGGTGGCTACACCTTC. Its translation is CASSVDRTFGGYTF. This rearrangement joins TRBV9 to TRBJ1-2; 7 bases are a match to TRBD1. Trimming removed 2 bases from V and 7 bases from J; junction bases left unmatched: 8. Germline loops: CDR1 SGDLS, CDR2 YYNGEE. The CDR3 has 14 amino acids. Full variable domain (rest looked up from reference TRBV9 and TRBJ1-2): DSGVTQTPKHLITATGQRVTLRCSPRSGDLSVYWYQQSLDQGLQFLIQYYNGEERAKGNILERFSAQQFPDLHSELNLSSLELGDSALYFCASSVDRTFGGYTFGSGTRLTVV.

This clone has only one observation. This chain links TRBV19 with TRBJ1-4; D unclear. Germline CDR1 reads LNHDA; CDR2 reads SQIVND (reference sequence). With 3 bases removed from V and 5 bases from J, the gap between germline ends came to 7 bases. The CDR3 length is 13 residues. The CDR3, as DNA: TGTGCCAGTAGTATCCAGACAAATGAAAAACTGTTTTTT. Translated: CASSIQTNEKLFF.

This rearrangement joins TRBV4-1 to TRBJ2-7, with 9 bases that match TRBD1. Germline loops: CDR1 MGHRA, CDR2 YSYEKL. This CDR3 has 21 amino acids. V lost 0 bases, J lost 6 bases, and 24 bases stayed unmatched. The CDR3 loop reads CASSQDPRGGGLGQGPAEQYF. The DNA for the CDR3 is TGCGCCAGCAGCCAAGACCCCCGGGGCGGGGGACTGGGACAGGGACCTGCCGAGCAGTACTTC.

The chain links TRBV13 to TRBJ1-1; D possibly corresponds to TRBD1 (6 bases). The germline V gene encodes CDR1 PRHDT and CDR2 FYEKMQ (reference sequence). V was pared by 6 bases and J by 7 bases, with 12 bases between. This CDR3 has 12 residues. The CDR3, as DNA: TGTGCCAGCAGGGCAGGGGTGGGTGAAGCTTTCTTT. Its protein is CASRAGVGEAFF.

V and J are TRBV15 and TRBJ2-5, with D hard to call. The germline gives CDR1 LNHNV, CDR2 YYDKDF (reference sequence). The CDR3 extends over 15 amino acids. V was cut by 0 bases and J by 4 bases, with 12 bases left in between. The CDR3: CATSRDPASRETQYF. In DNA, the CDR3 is TGTGCCACCAGCAGAGACCCGGCTAGTCGAGAGACCCAGTACTTC.

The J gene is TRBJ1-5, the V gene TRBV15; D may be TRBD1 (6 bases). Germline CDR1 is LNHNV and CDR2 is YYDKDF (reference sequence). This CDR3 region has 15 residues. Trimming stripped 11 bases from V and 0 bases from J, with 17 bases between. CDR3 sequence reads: CAVKDSPYSNQPQHF. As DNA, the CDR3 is TGTGCCGTCAAGGACAGTCCTTATAGCAATCAGCCCCAGCATTTT.

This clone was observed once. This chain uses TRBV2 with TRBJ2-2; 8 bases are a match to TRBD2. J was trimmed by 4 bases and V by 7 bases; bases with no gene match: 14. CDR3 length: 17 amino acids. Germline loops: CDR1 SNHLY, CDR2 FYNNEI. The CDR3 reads CASTSSGNNAGTGELFF. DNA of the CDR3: TGTGCCAGCACCAGTAGCGGGAATAACGCGGGCACCGGGGAGCTGTTTTTT.

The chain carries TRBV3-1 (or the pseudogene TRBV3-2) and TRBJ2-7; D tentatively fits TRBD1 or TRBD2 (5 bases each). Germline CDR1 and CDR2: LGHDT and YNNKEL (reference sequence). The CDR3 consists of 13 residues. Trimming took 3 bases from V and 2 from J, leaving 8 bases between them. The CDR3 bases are TGTGCCAGCAGCCAGGGACCCCCCTACGAGCAGTACTTC. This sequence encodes CASSQGPPYEQYF.

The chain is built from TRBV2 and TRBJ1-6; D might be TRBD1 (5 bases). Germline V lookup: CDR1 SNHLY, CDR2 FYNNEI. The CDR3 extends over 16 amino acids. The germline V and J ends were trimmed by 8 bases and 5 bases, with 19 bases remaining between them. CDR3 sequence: CASRLQVVGNNSPLHF. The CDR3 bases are TGTGCCAGCCGCTTACAGGTCGTAGGGAATAATTCACCCCTCCACTTT.

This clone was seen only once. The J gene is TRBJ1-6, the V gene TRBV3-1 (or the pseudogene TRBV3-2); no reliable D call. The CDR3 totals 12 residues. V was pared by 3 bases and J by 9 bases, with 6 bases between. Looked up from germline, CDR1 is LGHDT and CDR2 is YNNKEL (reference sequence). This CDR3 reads CASSQGSSPLHF. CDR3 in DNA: TGTGCCAGCAGCCAGGGGAGTTCACCCCTCCACTTT.

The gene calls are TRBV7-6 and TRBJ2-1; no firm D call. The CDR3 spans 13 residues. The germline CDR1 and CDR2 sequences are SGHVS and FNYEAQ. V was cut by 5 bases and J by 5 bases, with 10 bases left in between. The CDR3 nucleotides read TGTGCCAGCAGCATTCAGGTTAACAATGAGCAGTTCTTC. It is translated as CASSIQVNNEQFF.

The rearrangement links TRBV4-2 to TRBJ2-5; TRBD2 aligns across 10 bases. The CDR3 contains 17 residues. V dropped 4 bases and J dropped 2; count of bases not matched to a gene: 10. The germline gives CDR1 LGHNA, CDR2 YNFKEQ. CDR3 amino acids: CASSRSSLAGKQETQYF. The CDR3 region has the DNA TGTGCCAGCAGCCGCTCTTCACTAGCGGGGAAACAAGAGACCCAGTACTTC.

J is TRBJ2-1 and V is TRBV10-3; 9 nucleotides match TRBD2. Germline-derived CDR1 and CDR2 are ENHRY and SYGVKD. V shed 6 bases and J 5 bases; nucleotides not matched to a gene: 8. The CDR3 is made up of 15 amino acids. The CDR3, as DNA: TGTGCCATCAGGGTGATGGCGGGGGGGGACAATGAGCAGTTCTTC. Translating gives CAIRVMAGGDNEQFF.

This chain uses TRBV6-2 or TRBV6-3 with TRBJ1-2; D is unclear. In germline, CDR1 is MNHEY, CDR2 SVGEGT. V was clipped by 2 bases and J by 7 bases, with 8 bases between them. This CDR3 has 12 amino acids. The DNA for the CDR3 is TGTGCCAGCAGTTACGTTTGGGGTGGCTACACCTTC. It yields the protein CASSYVWGGYTF.

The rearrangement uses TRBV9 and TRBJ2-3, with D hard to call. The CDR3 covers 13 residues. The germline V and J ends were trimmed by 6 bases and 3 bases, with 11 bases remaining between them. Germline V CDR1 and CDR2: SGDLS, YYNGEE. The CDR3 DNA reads TGTGCCAGCAAAGGCCTCGGGACAGATACGCAGTATTTT. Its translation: CASKGLGTDTQYF.

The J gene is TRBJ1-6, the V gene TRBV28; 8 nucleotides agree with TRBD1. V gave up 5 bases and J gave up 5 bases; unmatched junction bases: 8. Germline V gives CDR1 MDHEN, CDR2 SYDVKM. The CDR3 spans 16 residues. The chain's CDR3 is CASSLGQGYDNSPLHF. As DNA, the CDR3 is TGTGCCAGCAGTCTTGGACAGGGATATGATAATTCACCCCTCCACTTT. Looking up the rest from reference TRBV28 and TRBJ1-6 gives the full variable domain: DVKVTQSSRYLVKRTGEKVFLECVQDMDHENMFWYRQDPGLGLRLIYFSYDVKMKEKGDIPEGYSVSREKKERFSLILESASTNQTSMYLCASSLGQGYDNSPLHFGNGTRLTVT.

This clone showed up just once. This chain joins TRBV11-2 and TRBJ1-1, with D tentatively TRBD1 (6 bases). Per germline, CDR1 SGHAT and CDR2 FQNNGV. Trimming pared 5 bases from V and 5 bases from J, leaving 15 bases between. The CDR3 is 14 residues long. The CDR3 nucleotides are TGTGCCAGCAGCCCCGGGGGGGGGCGTACTGAAGCTTTCTTT. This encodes CASSPGGGRTEAFF.

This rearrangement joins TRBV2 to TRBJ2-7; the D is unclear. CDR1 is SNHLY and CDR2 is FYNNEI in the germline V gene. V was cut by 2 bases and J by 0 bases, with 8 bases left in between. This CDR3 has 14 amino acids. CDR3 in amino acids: CASSEQPSSYEQYF. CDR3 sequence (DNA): TGTGCCAGCAGTGAACAGCCTTCCTCCTACGAGCAGTACTTC.

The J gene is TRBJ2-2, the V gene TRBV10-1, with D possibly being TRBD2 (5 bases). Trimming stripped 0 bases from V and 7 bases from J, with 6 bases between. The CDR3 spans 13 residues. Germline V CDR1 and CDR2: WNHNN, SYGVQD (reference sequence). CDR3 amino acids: CASSESGIGELFF. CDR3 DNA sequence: TGCGCCAGCAGTGAGTCCGGGATCGGGGAGCTGTTTTTT.

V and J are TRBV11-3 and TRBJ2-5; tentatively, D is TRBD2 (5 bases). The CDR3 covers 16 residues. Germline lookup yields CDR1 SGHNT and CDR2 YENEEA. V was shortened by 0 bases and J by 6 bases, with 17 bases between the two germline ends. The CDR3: CASSLETADPTKTQYF. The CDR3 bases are TGTGCCAGCAGCTTAGAAACAGCGGACCCCACAAAGACCCAGTACTTC.

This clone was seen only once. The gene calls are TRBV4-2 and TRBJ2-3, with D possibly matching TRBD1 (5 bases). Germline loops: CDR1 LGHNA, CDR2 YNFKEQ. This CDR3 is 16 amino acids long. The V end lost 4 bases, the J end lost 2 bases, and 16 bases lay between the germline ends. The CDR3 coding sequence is TGTGCCAGCAGCCCCCAGGGTTACGGAGACACAGATACGCAGTATTTT. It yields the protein CASSPQGYGDTDTQYF.

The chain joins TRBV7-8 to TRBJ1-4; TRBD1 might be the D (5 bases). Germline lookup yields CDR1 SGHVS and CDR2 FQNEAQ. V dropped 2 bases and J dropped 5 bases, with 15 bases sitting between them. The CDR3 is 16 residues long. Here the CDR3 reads CASSLLVRVGNEKLFF. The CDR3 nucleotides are TGTGCCAGCAGCTTATTGGTCAGGGTTGGGAATGAAAAACTGTTTTTT.

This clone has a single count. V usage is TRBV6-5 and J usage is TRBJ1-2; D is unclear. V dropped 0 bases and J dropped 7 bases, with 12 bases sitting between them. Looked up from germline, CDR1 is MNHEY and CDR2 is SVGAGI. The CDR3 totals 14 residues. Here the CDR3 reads CASSYSTGYGGYTF. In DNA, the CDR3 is TGTGCCAGCAGTTACTCGACGGGATATGGTGGCTACACCTTC.

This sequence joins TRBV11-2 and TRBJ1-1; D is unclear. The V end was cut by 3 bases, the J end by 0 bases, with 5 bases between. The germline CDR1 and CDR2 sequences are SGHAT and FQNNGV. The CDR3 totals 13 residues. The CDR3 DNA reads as TGTGCCAGCAGCTTGGGTATGAACACTGAAGCTTTCTTT. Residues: CASSLGMNTEAFF.

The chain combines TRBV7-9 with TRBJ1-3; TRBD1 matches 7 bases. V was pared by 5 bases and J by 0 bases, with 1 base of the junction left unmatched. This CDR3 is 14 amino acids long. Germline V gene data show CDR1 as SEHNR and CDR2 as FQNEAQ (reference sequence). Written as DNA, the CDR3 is TGTGCCAGCAGCGCAGGGGGCTCTGGAAACACCATATATTTT. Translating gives CASSAGGSGNTIYF.

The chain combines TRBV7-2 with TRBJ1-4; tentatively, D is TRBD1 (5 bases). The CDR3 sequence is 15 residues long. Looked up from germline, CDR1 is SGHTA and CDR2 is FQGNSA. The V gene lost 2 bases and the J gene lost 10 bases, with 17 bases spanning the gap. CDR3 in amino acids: CASSLMGQVVGKLFF. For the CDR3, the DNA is TGTGCCAGCAGCTTAATGGGGCAGGTAGTTGGAAAACTGTTTTTT.